These T cell receptor beta chains were read from a single sample in a study of blood T cell repertoires in COVID-19. Some clones are missing from TCRdb's copy, which holds only in-frame ones; the method was immunoSEQ multiplex PCR. The sample yields 75,000 to 95,000 clones, around four fifths seen once. Source material: peripheral blood. These receptors all stem from a man aged 55-75 years with COVID-19, enrolled during active disease. CDR3s include the opening cysteine and the closing phenylalanine or tryptophan. The D gene is left open where the match is weak. The size of a clone is reported for some rows only, either as once, few or many, or as a class for expanded clones.

V: TRBV3-1/TRBV3-2
J: TRBJ1-1
size: -
D: -
CDR3: CASSQDRGGTEAFF
DNA: TGTGCCAGCAGCCAAGATCGGGGGGGGACTGAAGCTTTCTTT

V: TRBV3-1/TRBV3-2
J: TRBJ2-3
size: -
D: -
CDR3: CASSPQGDTQYF
DNA: TGTGCCAGCAGCCCACAGGGAGATACGCAGTATTTT

V: TRBV19
J: TRBJ2-1
size: -
D: TRBD2
CDR3: CASSTGLAGGHFYNEQFF
DNA: TGTGCCAGTAGTACCGGACTAGCGGGAGGCCATTTTTACAATGAGCAGTTCTTC

V: TRBV19
J: TRBJ2-7
size: -
D: -
CDR3: CASSIEGYEQYF
DNA: TGTGCCAGTAGTATTGAGGGTTACGAGCAGTACTTC

V: TRBV10-3
J: TRBJ2-1
size: -
D: TRBD2
CDR3: CAIRGTSGSVNEQFF
DNA: TGTGCCATCAGAGGGACTAGCGGGAGTGTAAATGAGCAGTTCTTC

V: TRBV19
J: TRBJ1-6
size: -
D: TRBD1
CDR3: CASSTPQGGSDSPLHF
DNA: TGTGCCAGTAGTACCCCACAGGGGGGTTCGGATTCACCCCTCCACTTT

V: TRBV10-3
J: TRBJ2-5
size: -
D: TRBD1
CDR3: CAITPWTGLETQYF
DNA: TGTGCCATCACCCCCTGGACAGGTCTAGAGACCCAGTACTTC

V: TRBV6-2/TRBV6-3
J: TRBJ2-7
size: -
D: -
CDR3: CASSSGTPAEQYF
DNA: TGTGCCAGCAGTTCCGGGACACCGGCCGAGCAGTACTTC

V: TRBV9
J: TRBJ2-5
size: -
D: TRBD1
CDR3: CASSVESQGFGETQYF
DNA: TGTGCCAGCAGCGTAGAGTCACAGGGGTTTGGAGAGACCCAGTACTTC

V: TRBV5-1
J: TRBJ2-7
size: -
D: TRBD1
CDR3: CASSLGGDSFSYEQYF
DNA: TGCGCCAGCAGCTTGGGTGGGGACAGTTTCTCCTACGAGCAGTACTTC

V: TRBV6-5
J: TRBJ1-1
size: -
D: -
CDR3: CASSKTEGRTEAFF
DNA: TGTGCCAGCAGTAAGACAGAGGGGAGGACTGAAGCTTTCTTT

V: TRBV30
J: TRBJ1-6
size: -
D: -
CDR3: CAWSGGSSYNSPLHF
DNA: TGTGCCTGGAGTGGAGGGAGCTCCTATAATTCACCCCTCCACTTT

V: TRBV4-1
J: TRBJ1-2
size: once
D: TRBD1
CDR3: CASSQVGTGRIDGYTF
DNA: TGCGCCAGCAGCCAGGTTGGGACAGGGCGTATCGATGGCTACACCTTC

V: TRBV11-3
J: TRBJ2-1
size: -
D: -
CDR3: CASSLYRVRNEQFF
DNA: TGTGCCAGCAGTCTATACAGGGTACGCAATGAGCAGTTCTTC

V: TRBV6-2/TRBV6-3
J: TRBJ2-2
size: -
D: TRBD1
CDR3: CASSYGGTGTNTGELFF
DNA: TGTGCCAGCAGTTACGGGGGGACAGGGACTAACACCGGGGAGCTGTTTTTT

V: TRBV9
J: TRBJ2-6
size: -
D: -
CDR3: CASSPRDSGANVLTF
DNA: TGTGCCAGCAGCCCCCGGGACTCTGGGGCCAACGTCCTGACTTTC

V: TRBV4-1
J: TRBJ2-1
size: -
D: TRBD2
CDR3: CASSQTSGGAGEQFF
DNA: TGCGCCAGCAGCCAGACTAGCGGGGGGGCAGGTGAGCAGTTCTTC

V: TRBV5-1
J: TRBJ2-5
size: -
D: -
CDR3: CASSLAAGPGETQYF
DNA: TGCGCCAGCAGCTTGGCCGCGGGTCCAGGAGAGACCCAGTACTTC

V: TRBV5-6
J: TRBJ1-5
size: -
D: -
CDR3: CASSLARGGNQPQHF
DNA: TGTGCCAGCAGCTTGGCCCGGGGGGGCAATCAGCCCCAGCATTTT

V: TRBV14
J: TRBJ1-4
size: -
D: -
CDR3: CASSQDNRELFF
DNA: TGTGCCAGCAGCCAAGATAACAGGGAACTGTTTTTT

V: TRBV5-1
J: TRBJ2-7
size: -
D: -
CDR3: CASSSTGLLYEQYF
DNA: TGCGCCAGCAGCTCCACAGGGCTCCTTTACGAGCAGTACTTC

V: TRBV14
J: TRBJ1-1
size: -
D: -
CDR3: CASSHEGGTWAFF
DNA: TGTGCCAGCAGCCACGAAGGAGGGACTTGGGCTTTCTTT

V: TRBV27
J: TRBJ2-6
size: -
D: -
CDR3: CASSRQTSGANVLTF
DNA: TGTGCCAGCAGTAGACAGACCTCTGGGGCCAACGTCCTGACTTTC

V: TRBV2
J: TRBJ1-5
size: -
D: TRBD1
CDR3: CASSPGQAPNQPQHF
DNA: TGTGCCAGCAGTCCTGGACAGGCCCCCAATCAGCCCCAGCATTTT

V: TRBV5-8
J: TRBJ2-7
size: -
D: TRBD1
CDR3: CASSFEGQRNEQYF
DNA: TGTGCCAGCAGCTTCGAGGGACAGCGCAACGAGCAGTACTTC

V: TRBV5-8
J: TRBJ2-2
size: -
D: TRBD2
CDR3: CASSLGAAGVVGELFF
DNA: TGTGCCAGCAGCTTGGGGGCAGCGGGAGTGGTCGGGGAGCTGTTTTTT

V: TRBV27
J: TRBJ2-7
size: -
D: -
CDR3: CASSQWDSNLLEQYF
DNA: TGTGCCAGCAGTCAATGGGACTCCAACCTGCTCGAGCAGTACTTC

V: TRBV10-3
J: TRBJ2-2
size: few
D: TRBD2
CDR3: CATGTSGRHTGELFF
DNA: TGTGCCACCGGGACTAGCGGGAGGCACACCGGGGAGCTGTTTTTT

V: TRBV7-2
J: TRBJ2-4
size: once
D: -
CDR3: CASSSRGSNIQYF
DNA: TGTGCCAGCAGCTCCCGAGGATCCAACATTCAGTACTTC

V: TRBV12-5
J: TRBJ2-7
size: -
D: TRBD1
CDR3: CASGPGGYEQYF
DNA: TGTGCTAGTGGTCCAGGGGGCTACGAGCAGTACTTC

V: TRBV9
J: TRBJ2-2
size: -
D: -
CDR3: CASSVGLKNTGELFF
DNA: TGTGCCAGCAGCGTAGGACTAAAGAACACCGGGGAGCTGTTTTTT

V: TRBV9
J: TRBJ2-3
size: -
D: -
CDR3: CASSVVGEVTDTQYF
DNA: TGTGCCAGCAGCGTAGTGGGGGAGGTCACAGATACGCAGTATTTT

V: TRBV19
J: TRBJ1-2
size: few
D: -
CDR3: CASSTTFSGRGYTF
DNA: TGTGCCAGTAGTACAACCTTCTCCGGTCGTGGCTACACCTTC

V: TRBV3-1/TRBV3-2
J: TRBJ2-3
size: -
D: -
CDR3: CASSPGVLITDTQYF
DNA: TGTGCCAGCAGCCCAGGGGTATTGATCACAGATACGCAGTATTTT

V: TRBV12-5
J: TRBJ2-5
size: -
D: -
CDR3: CASGLVFRGQETQYF
DNA: TGTGCTAGTGGTTTGGTATTTCGCGGTCAAGAGACCCAGTACTTC

V: TRBV2
J: TRBJ2-1
size: -
D: -
CDR3: CASSDRLPEQFF
DNA: TGTGCCAGCAGTGATCGACTCCCGGAACAGTTCTTC

V: TRBV13
J: TRBJ2-2
size: few
D: TRBD2
CDR3: CASSLAGGGDTGELFF
DNA: TGTGCCAGCAGCTTAGCCGGGGGAGGGGACACCGGGGAGCTGTTTTTT

V: TRBV5-6
J: TRBJ2-5
size: -
D: -
CDR3: CASSLGSAQETQYF
DNA: TGTGCCAGCAGCTTGGGTAGCGCCCAAGAGACCCAGTACTTC

V: TRBV6-4
J: TRBJ2-2
size: -
D: TRBD1
CDR3: CASSAGTGGSANTGELFF
DNA: TGTGCCAGCAGTGCCGGGACAGGGGGTTCGGCGAACACCGGGGAGCTGTTTTTT

V: TRBV9
J: TRBJ2-3
size: -
D: TRBD2
CDR3: CASSADSGGAHTQYF
DNA: TGTGCCAGCAGCGCCGATAGCGGGGGGGCACATACGCAGTATTTT

V: TRBV2
J: TRBJ2-3
size: few
D: -
CDR3: CASRAGQTWDTQYF
DNA: TGTGCCAGCAGGGCGGGACAGACGTGGGATACGCAGTATTTT

V: TRBV7-9
J: TRBJ1-4
size: -
D: TRBD1
CDR3: CASSYRQGQLNEKLFF
DNA: TGTGCCAGCAGCTACAGACAGGGCCAACTTAATGAAAAACTGTTTTTT

V: TRBV5-6
J: TRBJ2-1
size: -
D: TRBD1
CDR3: CASSFLRTGGKGEQFF
DNA: TGTGCCAGCAGCTTCCTTAGGACAGGGGGTAAGGGTGAGCAGTTCTTC

V: TRBV5-1
J: TRBJ2-3
size: -
D: -
CDR3: CASSTAGNEDTQYF
DNA: TGCGCCAGCAGTACGGCCGGGAATGAAGATACGCAGTATTTT

V: TRBV25-1
J: TRBJ2-4
size: -
D: TRBD2
CDR3: CASSAQRGWENIQYF
DNA: TGTGCCAGCAGTGCCCAGCGGGGTTGGGAAAACATTCAGTACTTC

V: TRBV6-6
J: TRBJ1-5
size: -
D: -
CDR3: CASSRGAPQHF
DNA: TGTGCCAGCAGTCGGGGGGCGCCCCAGCATTTT

V: TRBV5-5
J: TRBJ2-2
size: -
D: -
CDR3: CASSRRPDQNTGELFF
DNA: TGTGCCAGCAGCCGGAGGCCGGACCAAAACACCGGGGAGCTGTTTTTT

V: TRBV12-3/TRBV12-4
J: TRBJ2-1
size: -
D: TRBD2
CDR3: CATGGSSYNEQFF
DNA: TGTGCCACCGGGGGGAGCTCCTACAATGAGCAGTTCTTC

V: TRBV5-4
J: TRBJ2-3
size: -
D: TRBD2
CDR3: CASSRTSGNTDTQYF
DNA: TGTGCCAGCAGCCGGACTAGCGGTAACACAGATACGCAGTATTTT

V: TRBV6-1
J: TRBJ2-7
size: -
D: -
CDR3: CASSEALQLDEQYF
DNA: TGTGCCAGCAGTGAAGCGCTGCAGTTGGACGAGCAGTACTTC

V: TRBV5-8
J: TRBJ1-4
size: -
D: TRBD1
CDR3: CASSLGQLNEKLFF
DNA: TGTGCCAGCAGCCTGGGACAGTTAAATGAAAAACTGTTTTTT

V: TRBV19
J: TRBJ2-1
size: -
D: TRBD2
CDR3: CASTPSGGTYNEQFF
DNA: TGTGCCAGTACTCCTAGCGGGGGCACTTACAATGAGCAGTTCTTC

V: TRBV19
J: TRBJ1-2
size: once
D: -
CDR3: CASSGNDRNYGYTF
DNA: TGTGCCAGTAGTGGTAATGACAGAAACTATGGCTACACCTTC